This T cell receptor beta chain was observed in a study of esophageal squamous cell carcinoma under preoperative chemotherapy. TCRdb used MiXCR to reprocess the PCR reads, holding one entry per CDR3 protein. The data hold 32,000 or so distinct CDR3 sequences, with approximately 51% observed a single time. Specified time point: after preoperative PTX-NDP chemotherapy. Before surgery, patients were given preoperative paclitaxel-nedaplatin chemotherapy. V dropped 0 bases and J dropped 4 bases, with 13 bases sitting between them. In germline, CDR1 is SGHKS, CDR2 YYEKEE (reference sequence). The CDR3 is 16 residues long.

The gene calls are TRBV5-5 and TRBJ1-4; D unresolved. The sample was taken from a patient given preoperative chemotherapy. The sequence was collected from a human donor with esophageal squamous cell carcinoma. The donor label of this sample is uncertain. DNA of the CDR3: TGTGCCAGCAGCTTGGGAGCCACGGCGGGTAATGAAAAACTGTTTTTT. It is translated as CASSLGATAGNEKLFF.